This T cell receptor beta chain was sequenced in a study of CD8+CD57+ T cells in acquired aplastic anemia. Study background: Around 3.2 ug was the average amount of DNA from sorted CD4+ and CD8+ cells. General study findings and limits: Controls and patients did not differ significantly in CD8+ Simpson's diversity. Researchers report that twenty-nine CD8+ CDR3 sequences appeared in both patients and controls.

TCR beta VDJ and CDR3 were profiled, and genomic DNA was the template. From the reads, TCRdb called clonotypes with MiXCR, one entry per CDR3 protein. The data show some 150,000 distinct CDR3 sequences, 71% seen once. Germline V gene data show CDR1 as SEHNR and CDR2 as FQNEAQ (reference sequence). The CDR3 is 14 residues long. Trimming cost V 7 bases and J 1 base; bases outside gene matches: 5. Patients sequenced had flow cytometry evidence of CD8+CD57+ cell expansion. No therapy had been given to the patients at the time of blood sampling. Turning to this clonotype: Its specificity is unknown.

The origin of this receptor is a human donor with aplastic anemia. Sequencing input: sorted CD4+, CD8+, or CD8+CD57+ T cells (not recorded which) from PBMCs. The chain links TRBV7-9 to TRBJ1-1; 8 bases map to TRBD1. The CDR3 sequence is CASKGQGENTEAFF. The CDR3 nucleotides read TGTGCCAGCAAAGGACAGGGTGAGAACACTGAAGCTTTCTTT.